This T cell receptor beta chain was captured by sequencing in a study of blood T cell repertoires in COVID-19. Participants in the exposed group had met a COVID-19 case in the 2 weeks before joining the study. CDR1 is SGDLS and CDR2 is YYNGEE in the germline V gene. CDR3 length equals 17 residues. Trimming at V came to 0 bases and at J to 3 bases, leaving 7 bases not matched to a gene. Only in-frame clones appear in the TCRdb table, and some are missing; sequencing was by immunoSEQ multiplex PCR. The sample includes 300,000 to 400,000 clones, about 85% of them seen just once. This clone appeared once.

This clonotype was sampled from a woman aged 25 to 39 who had been exposed to COVID-19. V usage is TRBV9 and J usage is TRBJ2-1; 9 nucleotides line up with TRBD1. Source material: PBMCs or T cells enriched from blood (not recorded which). The CDR3 here is CASSVEITGQGYNEQFF. CDR3 DNA sequence: TGTGCCAGCAGCGTAGAAATCACGGGACAGGGCTACAATGAGCAGTTCTTC. Full variable domain (missing parts from reference TRBV9 and TRBJ2-1): DSGVTQTPKHLITATGQRVTLRCSPRSGDLSVYWYQQSLDQGLQFLIQYYNGEERAKGNILERFSAQQFPDLHSELNLSSLELGDSALYFCASSVEITGQGYNEQFFGPGTRLTVL.